This T cell receptor (beta chain) came from a study of blood T cell repertoires in COVID-19. Study summary: T cells, B-cell-depleted T cells, or PBMCs provided the cDNA or gDNA that served as material.

CDR3 length equals 13 residues. Trimming shortened V by 6 bases and J by 10 bases, and 13 bases separated the two germline ends. Authors' analysis steps: Reference gene primers were amplified, and this amplification served to estimate nucleated cell counts. TCRdb's copy holds only in-frame clones and misses some; the assay was immunoSEQ multiplex PCR. The V and J calls and clone size come from that table; D and trimming were worked out from the DNA. Among around 500,000 clones listed, roughly nine tenths were seen once. This rearrangement joins TRBV12-3 or TRBV12-4 to TRBJ1-6; D is uncertain. This clonotype originated in a woman aged 60-75 years who had recovered from COVID-19. Sequenced material: PBMCs or T cells enriched from blood (not recorded which). The CDR3 loop reads CASSSTDTSPLHF. CDR3 in DNA: TGTGCCAGCAGCTCCACTGACACCTCACCCCTCCACTTT.